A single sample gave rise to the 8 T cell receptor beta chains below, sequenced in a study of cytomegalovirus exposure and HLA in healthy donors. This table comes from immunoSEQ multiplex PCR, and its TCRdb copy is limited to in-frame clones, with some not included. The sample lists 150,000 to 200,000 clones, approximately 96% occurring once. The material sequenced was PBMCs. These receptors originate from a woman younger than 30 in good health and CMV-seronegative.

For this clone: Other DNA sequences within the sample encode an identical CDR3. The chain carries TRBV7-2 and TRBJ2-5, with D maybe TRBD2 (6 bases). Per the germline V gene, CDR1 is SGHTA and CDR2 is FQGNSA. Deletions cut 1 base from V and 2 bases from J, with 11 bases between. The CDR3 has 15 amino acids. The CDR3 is CASSLVLARQETQYF. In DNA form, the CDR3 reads TGTGCCAGCAGCTTAGTACTAGCTCGGCAAGAGACCCAGTACTTC.

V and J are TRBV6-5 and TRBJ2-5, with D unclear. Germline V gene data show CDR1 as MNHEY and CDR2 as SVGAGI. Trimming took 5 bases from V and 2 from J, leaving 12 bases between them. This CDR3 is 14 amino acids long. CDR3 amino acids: CASSNPGPQETQYF. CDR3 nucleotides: TGTGCCAGCAGTAATCCGGGTCCACAAGAGACCCAGTACTTC.

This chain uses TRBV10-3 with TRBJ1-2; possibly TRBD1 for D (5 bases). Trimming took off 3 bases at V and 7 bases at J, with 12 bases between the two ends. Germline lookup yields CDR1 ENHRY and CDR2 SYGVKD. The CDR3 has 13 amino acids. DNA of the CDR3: TGTGCCATCAGTGACGGGGGGGAGGGTGGCTACACCTTC. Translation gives CAISDGGEGGYTF.

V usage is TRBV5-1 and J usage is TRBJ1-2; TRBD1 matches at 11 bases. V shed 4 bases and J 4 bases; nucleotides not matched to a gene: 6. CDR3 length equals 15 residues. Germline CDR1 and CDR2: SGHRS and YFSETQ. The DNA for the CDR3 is TGCGCCAGCAGCCTAACCGGACAGGGGGCCTATGGCTACACCTTC. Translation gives CASSLTGQGAYGYTF.

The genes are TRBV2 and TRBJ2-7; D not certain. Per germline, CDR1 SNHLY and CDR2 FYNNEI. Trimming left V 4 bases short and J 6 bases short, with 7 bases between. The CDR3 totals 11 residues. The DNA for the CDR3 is TGTGCCAGCAGTGTTCGGTCCGAGCAGTACTTC. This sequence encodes CASSVRSEQYF.

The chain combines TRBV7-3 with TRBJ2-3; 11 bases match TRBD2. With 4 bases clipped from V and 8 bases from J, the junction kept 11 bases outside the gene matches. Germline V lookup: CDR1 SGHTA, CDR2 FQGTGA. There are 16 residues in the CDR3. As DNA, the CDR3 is TGTGCCAGCAGCTCCCGACTAGCGGGGTCTGGGGTTACGCAGTATTTT. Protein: CASSSRLAGSGVTQYF.

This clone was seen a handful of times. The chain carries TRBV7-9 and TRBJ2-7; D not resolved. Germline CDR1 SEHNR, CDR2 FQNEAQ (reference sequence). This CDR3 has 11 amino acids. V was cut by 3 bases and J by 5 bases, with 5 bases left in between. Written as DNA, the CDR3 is TGTGCCAGCAGCTTCCTAGACGAGCAGTACTTC. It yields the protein CASSFLDEQYF.

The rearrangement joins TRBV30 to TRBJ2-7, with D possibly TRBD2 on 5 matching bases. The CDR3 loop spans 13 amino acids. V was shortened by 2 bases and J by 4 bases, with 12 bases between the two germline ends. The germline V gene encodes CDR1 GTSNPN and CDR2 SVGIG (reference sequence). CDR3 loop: CAWSSGLGYEQYF. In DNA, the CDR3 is TGTGCCTGGAGTTCGGGGTTAGGATACGAGCAGTACTTC.